The sequence of this TCR beta chain was determined in a study of T-cell memory formation after mild COVID-19. Whole-study findings and limits: That cross-reactive memory joined was suggested by some responding clones appearing in pre-infection memory.

MiXCR, run by TCRdb on the 5' RACE reads, gives a single entry per CDR3 protein. The table shows about 90,000 distinct CDR3 sequences, with about an eighth occurring only once. Only a few counts were recorded for this clonotype. Its cognate antigen is unknown. Germline V gene data show CDR1 as MGHRA and CDR2 as YSYEKL. The CDR3 length is 16 residues. With V trimmed by 4 bases and J by 2 bases, 10 bases remained unmatched. The receptor comes from an adult woman who had mild COVID-19 (a few samples of this study predate the infection). Cell type and time point are not known. Sequenced input: PBMCs or a T cell subset sorted from them (not recorded which). The chain recombines TRBV4-1 with TRBJ2-5, with 7 bases that match TRBD2. The CDR3 DNA reads TGCGCCAGCAGCCGGCGGGAGCAGGGAACGCAAGAGACCCAGTACTTC. This gives the protein CASSRREQGTQETQYF.